These 27 T cell receptor beta chains came from one sample sequenced in a study of cytomegalovirus exposure and HLA in healthy donors. Researchers ran the PCR with 60 Vbeta and 13 Jbeta primers. Sequencing used immunoSEQ multiplex PCR; TCRdb keeps in-frame clones, though not all of them. The sample has about 190,000 clones; more than 70% are singletons. Sequencing was performed on PBMCs. These receptors came from a boy aged 10-17 years in good health and CMV-seronegative.

V is TRBV5-1 and J is TRBJ1-1; the D gene is possibly TRBD1 (5 bases). Trimming shortened V by 4 bases and J by 2 bases, and 30 bases separated the two germline ends. CDR3 length equals 20 residues. Germline V CDR1 and CDR2: SGHRS, YFSETQ. Written as DNA, the CDR3 is TGCGCCAGCAGCCCGGGTTCGGGGGTGCGGGGGAAGGCCACCAACACTGAAGCTTTCTTT. Its protein product is CASSPGSGVRGKATNTEAFF.

The chain recombines TRBV7-9 with TRBJ2-1; tentatively, D is TRBD2 (5 bases). The V end lost 11 bases, the J end lost 5 bases, and 19 bases lay between the germline ends. The CDR3 runs to 14 residues. Per germline, CDR1 SEHNR and CDR2 FQNEAQ (reference sequence). CDR3 region: CARYEMSGNNEQFF. CDR3 sequence (DNA): TGTGCCCGATATGAAATGAGCGGAAACAATGAGCAGTTCTTC.

The chain is built from TRBV10-3 and TRBJ1-2; 7 bases map to TRBD1. The V and J ends lost 4 bases and 4 bases, in that order; junction bases with no gene match: 12. CDR3 size: 16 residues. CDR1 is ENHRY, CDR2 SYGVKD, per germline. In DNA form, the CDR3 reads TGTGCCATCAGTGGGCCGTCAGGGGGGCATCCCTATGGCTACACCTTC. This gives the protein CAISGPSGGHPYGYTF.

This clone was seen once. This chain uses TRBV7-9 with TRBJ1-5, with D tentatively TRBD1 (5 bases). The germline V gene has CDR1 SEHNR and CDR2 FQNEAQ (reference sequence). Trimming left V 5 bases short and J 11 bases short, with 13 bases between. CDR3 length equals 12 residues. In DNA, the CDR3 is TGTGCCAGCAGCCTCATGGACACGTCCCAGCATTTT. The encoded protein is CASSLMDTSQHF.

The CDR3 here is CASSLILETQYF. The CDR3 coding sequence is TGTGCCAGCAGCTTAATTCTCGAGACCCAGTACTTC. This chain connects TRBV7-9 to TRBJ2-5; no definite D call. Trimming shortened V by 2 bases and J by 5 bases, and 6 bases separated the two germline ends. The CDR3 is 12 residues long. The germline V gene has CDR1 SEHNR and CDR2 FQNEAQ (reference sequence).

The chain has TRBV19 and TRBJ1-1; D remains unclear. The V gene lost 1 base and the J gene lost 1 base, with 13 bases spanning the gap. This CDR3 spans 16 amino acids. The germline gives CDR1 LNHDA, CDR2 SQIVND (reference sequence). The chain's CDR3 is CASSIAPVGRNTEAFF. The CDR3 DNA sequence: TGTGCCAGTAGTATAGCCCCCGTGGGGAGGAACACTGAAGCTTTCTTT.

The chain links TRBV7-9 to TRBJ2-1; 10 nucleotides agree with TRBD2. Trimming removed 5 bases from V and 5 bases from J; junction bases left unmatched: 6. CDR1 and CDR2 from the germline V gene are SEHNR and FQNEAQ (reference sequence). The CDR3 covers 15 residues. Here the CDR3 reads CASSRTSGAHNEQFF. The CDR3 region has the DNA TGTGCCAGCAGCCGGACTAGCGGAGCTCACAATGAGCAGTTCTTC.

V and J are TRBV7-2 and TRBJ2-3, with TRBD2 as a possible D gene (5 bases). The V gene lost 1 base and the J gene lost 0 bases, with 8 bases spanning the gap. CDR3 length: 15 amino acids. Germline V gives CDR1 SGHTA, CDR2 FQGNSA. The CDR3 DNA sequence: TGTGCCAGCAGCTTAGATCGGGGAAGCACAGATACGCAGTATTTT. Its protein product is CASSLDRGSTDTQYF.

The chain couples TRBV6-5 to TRBJ1-6, with D tentatively TRBD1 (5 bases). The CDR3 extends over 12 amino acids. Germline V gene sequence: CDR1 MNHEY, CDR2 SVGAGI. Trimming pared 7 bases from V and 9 bases from J, leaving 10 bases between. The CDR3 loop reads CASTSGLSPLHF. The CDR3 DNA follows: TGTGCCAGCACTTCAGGGCTTTCACCCCTCCACTTT.

This sequence joins TRBV11-2 and TRBJ2-7; possibly TRBD2 for D (5 bases). The CDR3 extends over 13 amino acids. The V and J ends lost 3 bases and 6 bases respectively, with 12 bases between them. The germline gives CDR1 SGHAT, CDR2 FQNNGV. CDR3 DNA: TGTGCCAGCAGCTTTCAGAGGGCCGGCGAGCAGTACTTC. Translating gives CASSFQRAGEQYF.

This sequence joins TRBV2 and TRBJ1-3; D possibly corresponds to TRBD1 (5 bases). V was pared by 11 bases and J by 7 bases, with 18 bases between. This CDR3 has 13 residues. The germline gives CDR1 SNHLY, CDR2 FYNNEI. CDR3 sequence: CAGARVFENTIYF. The CDR3, as DNA: TGTGCCGGGGCCCGTGTCTTCGAGAACACCATATATTTT. Together with reference TRBV2 and TRBJ1-3, the CDR3 gives the full variable domain: EPEVTQTPSHQVTQMGQEVILRCVPISNHLYFYWYRQILGQKVEFLVSFYNNEISEKSEIFDDQFSVERPDGSNFTLKIRSTKLEDSAMYFCAGARVFENTIYFGEGSWLTVV.

This chain links TRBV27 with TRBJ2-2; D remains ambiguous. Germline V gene data show CDR1 as MNHEY and CDR2 as SMNVEV (reference sequence). The V end was cut by 4 bases, the J end by 5 bases, with 14 bases between. The CDR3 loop spans 15 amino acids. The DNA for the CDR3 is TGTGCCAGCAGTTCTTTGTCGGAGAGGACCGGGGAGCTGTTTTTT. Its translation: CASSSLSERTGELFF.

The count of this clone is one. The J gene is TRBJ2-3, the V gene TRBV2, with a possible D match to TRBD2 (6 bases). V lost 8 bases and J lost 4, with 16 bases in between. The CDR3 is 14 amino acids. CDR1 is SNHLY, CDR2 FYNNEI, per germline. CDR3 in amino acids: CASFSGSWADTQYF. CDR3 coding DNA: TGTGCCAGCTTTTCCGGGAGTTGGGCAGATACGCAGTATTTT. The full variable domain, rest sourced from reference TRBV2 and TRBJ2-3, is EPEVTQTPSHQVTQMGQEVILRCVPISNHLYFYWYRQILGQKVEFLVSFYNNEISEKSEIFDDQFSVERPDGSNFTLKIRSTKLEDSAMYFCASFSGSWADTQYFGPGTRLTVL.

This clone was seen just once. The chain couples TRBV10-3 to TRBJ2-1; 8 bases agree with TRBD2. V shed 8 bases and J 0 bases; nucleotides not matched to a gene: 6. CDR3 length: 15 amino acids. Germline CDR1 reads ENHRY; CDR2 reads SYGVKD. The CDR3 DNA reads as TGTGCCATCTCCCCCGGGGGGGTCTCCTACAATGAGCAGTTCTTC. Residues: CAISPGGVSYNEQFF.

The chain is built from TRBV29-1 and TRBJ1-2, with no clear D. CDR1 SQVTM and CDR2 ANQGSEA come from the germline V gene. The V and J ends lost 1 base and 3 bases respectively, with 9 bases between them. The CDR3 is made up of 13 amino acids. DNA for the CDR3: TGCAGCGTTGAAGGTCAGGCCCACTATGGCTACACCTTC. It yields the protein CSVEGQAHYGYTF. Together with reference TRBV29-1 and TRBJ1-2, the CDR3 gives the full variable domain: SAVISQKPSRDICQRGTSLTIQCQVDSQVTMMFWYRQQPGQSLTLIATANQGSEATYESGFVIDKFPISRPNLTFSTLTVSNMSPEDSSIYLCSVEGQAHYGYTFGSGTRLTVV.

The chain is built from TRBV9 and TRBJ1-1; D is unclear. Germline loops: CDR1 SGDLS, CDR2 YYNGEE. The CDR3 has 13 residues. The V end was cut by 0 bases, the J end by 5 bases, with 8 bases between. CDR3 coding DNA: TGTGCCAGCAGCGTAGGGGCGGGAACTGAAGCTTTCTTT. Protein: CASSVGAGTEAFF.

V gene TRBV5-1 combines with J gene TRBJ2-7, with TRBD1 matching 10 bases. Per germline, CDR1 SGHRS and CDR2 YFSETQ. V was clipped by 4 bases and J by 6 bases; unmatched bases: 4. The CDR3 extends over 13 amino acids. CDR3 DNA sequence: TGCGCCAGCAGCGTTGGACAGGGGGTCGAGCAGTACTTC. This encodes CASSVGQGVEQYF.

The chain joins TRBV4-1 to TRBJ2-3, with TRBD1 matching 8 bases. Trimming cost V 3 bases and J 4 bases; bases outside gene matches: 6. This CDR3 has 15 residues. Germline V gives CDR1 MGHRA, CDR2 YSYEKL. This chain's CDR3 is CASSQLDRVADTQYF. CDR3 DNA: TGCGCCAGCAGCCAGTTGGACAGGGTAGCAGATACGCAGTATTTT.

CDR3 loop: CASSLGQTFAYEQYF. CDR3 sequence (DNA): TGTGCCAGCAGCTTGGGACAGACCTTTGCCTACGAGCAGTACTTC. V is TRBV11-2 and J is TRBJ2-7; 7 nucleotides line up with TRBD1. Germline lookup yields CDR1 SGHAT and CDR2 FQNNGV. The CDR3 is 15 residues long. The V gene end was trimmed by 3 bases and the J gene end by 2 bases; junction bases not matched to a gene: 7.

The rearrangement links TRBV6-5 to TRBJ2-1, with D unresolved. Trimming took off 10 bases at V and 0 bases at J, with 10 bases between the two ends. Germline values: CDR1 MNHEY, CDR2 SVGAGI. This CDR3 has 13 residues. CDR3 bases: TGTGCCACTAAGCTAAGCTCCTACAATGAGCAGTTCTTC. It codes for CATKLSSYNEQFF.

This chain connects TRBV5-1 to TRBJ2-7; maybe TRBD2 (6 bases). CDR3 length: 14 amino acids. In germline, CDR1 is SGHRS, CDR2 YFSETQ. V was shortened by 4 bases and J by 0 bases, with 11 bases between the two germline ends. The CDR3 loop reads CASSGASVSYEQYF. The CDR3 DNA sequence: TGCGCCAGCAGCGGGGCTAGCGTCTCCTACGAGCAGTACTTC. Drawing the rest from reference TRBV5-1 and TRBJ2-7, the complete variable domain is KAGVTQTPRYLIKTRGQQVTLSCSPISGHRSVSWYQQTPGQGLQFLFEYFSETQRNKGNFPGRFSGRQFSNSRSEMNVSTLELGDSALYLCASSGASVSYEQYFGPGTRLTVT.

This chain's CDR3 is CASSFYRGAYEQYF. Written as DNA, the CDR3 is TGTGCCAGCAGTTTCTATCGGGGTGCGTACGAGCAGTACTTC. The chain is built from TRBV27 and TRBJ2-7; a possible D gene is TRBD2 (5 bases). Germline V gives CDR1 MNHEY, CDR2 SMNVEV (reference sequence). The V end lost 3 bases, the J end lost 4 bases, and 13 bases lay between the germline ends. CDR3 length: 14 amino acids.

V gene TRBV6-1 combines with J gene TRBJ2-7; D unresolved. Germline V gene data show CDR1 as MNHNS and CDR2 as SASEGT. This CDR3 contains 13 residues. V lost 4 bases and J lost 6, with 13 bases in between. CDR3 residues: CASSVSSLGEQYF. CDR3 nucleotide sequence: TGTGCCAGCAGTGTAAGTAGTCTCGGCGAGCAGTACTTC.

V and J are TRBV29-1 and TRBJ1-2, with D perhaps TRBD1 (6 bases). V shed 1 base and J shed 4 bases, with 13 bases lying between them. The CDR3 covers 14 residues. Germline V gene lookup returns CDR1 SQVTM and CDR2 ANQGSEA. CDR3 in amino acids: CSVEVGGRGYGYTF. Here the CDR3 DNA reads TGCAGCGTTGAAGTTGGGGGCAGGGGCTATGGCTACACCTTC.

J is TRBJ1-6 and V is TRBV27; no clear D gene. The germline V gene has CDR1 MNHEY and CDR2 SMNVEV (reference sequence). V was trimmed by 5 bases and J by 5 bases, leaving 13 bases between them. The CDR3 runs to 15 residues. The CDR3 reads CASSPGGRNNSPLHF. DNA of the CDR3: TGTGCCAGCAGTCCGGGAGGTCGGAATAATTCACCCCTCCACTTT.

The chain uses TRBV11-2 and TRBJ2-1, with D tentatively TRBD2 (5 bases). This CDR3 is 14 amino acids long. The germline V and J ends were trimmed by 0 bases and 5 bases, with 8 bases remaining between them. Germline V lookup: CDR1 SGHAT, CDR2 FQNNGV. Here the CDR3 reads CASSLDPGNNEQFF. The CDR3 nucleotides read TGTGCCAGCAGCTTAGACCCGGGGAACAATGAGCAGTTCTTC.

This sequence joins TRBV7-9 and TRBJ2-5; TRBD1 matches 7 bases. Germline CDR1 reads SEHNR; CDR2 reads FQNEAQ (reference sequence). The CDR3 extends over 15 amino acids. V lost 5 bases and J lost 2; bases outside the gene matches: 8. CDR3 sequence (DNA): TGTGCCAGCAGCAGACCGGGACAGATTCAAGAGACCCAGTACTTC. Encoded protein: CASSRPGQIQETQYF.